This record looks at one TCR beta chain sequence and its context. This sample was included in a study of control samples from healthy donors and cancer patients. Sequencing was performed with immunoSEQ multiplex PCR; in TCRdb, only in-frame clones are kept and a portion is missing. Altogether about 86,000 clones are present, roughly 89% being singletons, with the ten largest covering about 9.5%. This CDR3 has 13 residues. V lost 7 bases to trimming and J lost 10 bases; unmatched junction nucleotides: 7. The germline V gene encodes CDR1 MNHEY and CDR2 SVGAGI. This sequence originates from a woman aged 45-60 years with colorectal cancer. The source material was PBMCs. This chain uses TRBV6-5 with TRBJ2-7; TRBD2 aligns across 13 bases. The CDR3 DNA reads TGTGCCAGCAAGTTGGGGACTAGCGGGGTACAGTACGTC. Translation: CASKLGTSGVQYV.